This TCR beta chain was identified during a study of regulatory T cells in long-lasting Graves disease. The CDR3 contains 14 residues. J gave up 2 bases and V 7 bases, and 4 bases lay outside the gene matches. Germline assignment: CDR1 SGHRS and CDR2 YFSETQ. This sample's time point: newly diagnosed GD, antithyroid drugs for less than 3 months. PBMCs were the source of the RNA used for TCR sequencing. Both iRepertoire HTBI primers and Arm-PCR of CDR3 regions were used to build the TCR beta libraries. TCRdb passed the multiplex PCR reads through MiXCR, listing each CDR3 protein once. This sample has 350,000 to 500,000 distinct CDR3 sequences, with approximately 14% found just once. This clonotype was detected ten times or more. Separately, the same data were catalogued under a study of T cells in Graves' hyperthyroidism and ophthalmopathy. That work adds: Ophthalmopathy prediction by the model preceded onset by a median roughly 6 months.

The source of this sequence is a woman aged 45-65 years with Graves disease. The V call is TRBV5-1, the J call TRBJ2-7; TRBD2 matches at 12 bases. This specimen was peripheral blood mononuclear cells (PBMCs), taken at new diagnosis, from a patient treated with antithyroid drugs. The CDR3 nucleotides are TGCGCCAGCCTAGGACTAGCGGGGCCCTACGAGCAGTACTTC. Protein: CASLGLAGPYEQYF.